This T cell receptor (beta chain) was sequenced for a study of cytotoxic CD8 clonotypes in ibrutinib-treated CLL. The ends were cut back, 0 bases at V and 7 bases at J, with 20 bases in the middle. This CDR3 contains 17 residues. Per the germline V gene, CDR1 is SGHTS and CDR2 is YDEGEE. Using immunoSEQ multiplex PCR, the repertoire was profiled, and TCRdb retains in-frame clones only, with some absent. Among approximately 190,000 clones listed, 75% to 85% were seen once. The sequence was collected from a human donor with chronic lymphocytic leukemia. Specimen: PBMCs, collected after 12 months of ibrutinib treatment. V gene TRBV5-8 combines with J gene TRBJ2-1; no firm D call. CDR3 sequence: CASSLAVASMGPNEQFF. CDR3 coding DNA: TGTGCCAGCAGCTTGGCCGTGGCTTCTATGGGCCCAAATGAGCAGTTCTTC.